Shown below are 7 T cell receptor beta chains from a single sample sequenced in a study of T cell responses to AZD1222 COVID-19 vaccine. TCRdb's copy holds only in-frame clones and misses some; the assay was immunoSEQ multiplex PCR. The repertoire has roughly 160,000 clones, more than 90% of them found once; the top ten carry roughly 1.6%. The sequencing used peripheral blood, collected on day 0 of AZD1222 vaccination. Receptors originate from an adult in good health.

The chain links TRBV7-9 to TRBJ2-1, with D perhaps TRBD2 (6 bases). The CDR3 consists of 15 residues. Trimming shortened V by 0 bases and J by 4 bases, and 10 bases separated the two germline ends. Germline V gene sequence: CDR1 SEHNR, CDR2 FQNEAQ (reference sequence). The CDR3 loop is CASSLAPSVYNEQFF. CDR3 DNA: TGTGCCAGCAGCTTAGCGCCTAGCGTTTACAATGAGCAGTTCTTC.

This rearrangement joins TRBV5-4 to TRBJ1-1; D might be TRBD1 (6 bases). CDR3 length: 14 residues. V shed 1 base and J shed 4 bases, with 11 bases lying between them. The germline CDR1 and CDR2 sequences are SGHNT and YYREEE (reference sequence). The CDR3 reads CASSLWGAGTEAFF. Written as DNA, the CDR3 is TGTGCCAGCAGCTTGTGGGGGGCTGGCACTGAAGCTTTCTTT.

This sequence joins TRBV19 and TRBJ1-2, with 8 bases lining up with TRBD1. The CDR3 is made up of 15 amino acids. V lost 7 bases to trimming and J lost 3 bases; unmatched junction nucleotides: 10. Germline V gives CDR1 LNHDA, CDR2 SQIVND (reference sequence). The CDR3 DNA follows: TGTGCCAGTAAAGACAGGGGTCGGGGGGACTATGGCTACACCTTC. Protein: CASKDRGRGDYGYTF. The complete variable domain, with remaining parts taken from reference TRBV19 and TRBJ1-2, reads DGGITQSPKYLFRKEGQNVTLSCEQNLNHDAMYWYRQDPGQGLRLIYYSQIVNDFQKGDIAEGYSVSREKKESFPLTVTSAQKNPTAFYLCASKDRGRGDYGYTFGSGTRLTVV.

The gene calls are TRBV7-9 and TRBJ2-5, with D perhaps matching TRBD1 (5 bases). Germline CDR1 SEHNR, CDR2 FQNEAQ (reference sequence). The CDR3 consists of 15 residues. V shed 0 bases and J shed 2 bases, with 10 bases lying between them. For the CDR3, the DNA is TGTGCCAGCAGCTTAGCGGCCAGGGCGCAAGAGACCCAGTACTTC. It yields the protein CASSLAARAQETQYF.

The V call is TRBV6-5, the J call TRBJ2-7, with 9 bases that match TRBD2. Per germline, CDR1 MNHEY and CDR2 SVGAGI. J was trimmed by 5 bases and V by 6 bases; bases with no gene match: 11. CDR3 length: 15 residues. The CDR3 is CASRRRAGGRHEQYF. The CDR3 DNA sequence: TGTGCCAGCAGGAGGAGGGCGGGAGGGAGGCACGAGCAGTACTTC.

This chain joins TRBV4-1 and TRBJ1-5; D call uncertain. Germline V gives CDR1 MGHRA, CDR2 YSYEKL. V shed 0 bases and J shed 7 bases, with 13 bases lying between them. CDR3 size: 15 residues. The CDR3 region has the DNA TGCGCCAGCAGCCAAGATGAACGGGGTCTACAGCCCCAGCATTTT. As protein: CASSQDERGLQPQHF.

The chain recombines TRBV9 with TRBJ1-6; the match to TRBD1 covers 7 bases. CDR3 length equals 17 residues. With 0 bases clipped from V and 10 bases from J, the junction kept 13 bases outside the gene matches. Germline V lookup: CDR1 SGDLS, CDR2 YYNGEE. The CDR3 loop is CASSVGPLTRDSSPLHF. CDR3 nucleotide sequence: TGTGCCAGCAGCGTAGGCCCCCTAACTCGGGACAGCTCACCCCTCCACTTT.